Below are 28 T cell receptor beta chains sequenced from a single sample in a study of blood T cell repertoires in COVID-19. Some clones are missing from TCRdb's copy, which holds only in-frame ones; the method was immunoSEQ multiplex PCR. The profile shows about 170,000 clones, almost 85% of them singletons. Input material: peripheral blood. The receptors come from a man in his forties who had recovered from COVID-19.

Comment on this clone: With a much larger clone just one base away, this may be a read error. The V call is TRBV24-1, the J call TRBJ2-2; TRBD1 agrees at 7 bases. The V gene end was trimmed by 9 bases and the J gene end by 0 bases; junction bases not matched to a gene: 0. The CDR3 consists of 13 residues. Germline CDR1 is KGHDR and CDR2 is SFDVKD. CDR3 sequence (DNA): TGTGCCACCGGGACAGCGAACACCGGGGAGCTGTTTTTT. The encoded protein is CATGTANTGELFF.

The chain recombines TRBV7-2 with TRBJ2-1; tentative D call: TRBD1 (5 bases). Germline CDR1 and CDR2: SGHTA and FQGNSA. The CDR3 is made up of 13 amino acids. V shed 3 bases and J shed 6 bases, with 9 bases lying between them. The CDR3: CASSLTVSNEQFF. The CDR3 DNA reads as TGTGCCAGCAGCTTGACAGTTTCCAATGAGCAGTTCTTC.

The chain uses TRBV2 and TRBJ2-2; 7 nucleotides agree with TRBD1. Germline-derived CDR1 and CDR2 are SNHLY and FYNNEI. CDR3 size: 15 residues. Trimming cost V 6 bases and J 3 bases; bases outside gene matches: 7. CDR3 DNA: TGTGCCAGCAGACGACAGGGATTTGACACCGGGGAGCTGTTTTTT. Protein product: CASRRQGFDTGELFF.

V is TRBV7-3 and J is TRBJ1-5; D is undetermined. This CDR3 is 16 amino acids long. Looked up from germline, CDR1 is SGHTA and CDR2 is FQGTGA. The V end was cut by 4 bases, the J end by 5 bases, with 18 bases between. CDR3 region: CASSSPPRTGDQPQHF. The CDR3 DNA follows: TGTGCCAGCAGCTCCCCCCCCCGGACTGGGGATCAGCCCCAGCATTTT.

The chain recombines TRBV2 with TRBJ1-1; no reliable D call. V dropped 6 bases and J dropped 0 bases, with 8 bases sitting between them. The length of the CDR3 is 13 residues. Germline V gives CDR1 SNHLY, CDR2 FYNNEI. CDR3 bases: TGTGCCAGCAGGAGTGAGGTGAACACTGAAGCTTTCTTT. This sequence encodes CASRSEVNTEAFF.

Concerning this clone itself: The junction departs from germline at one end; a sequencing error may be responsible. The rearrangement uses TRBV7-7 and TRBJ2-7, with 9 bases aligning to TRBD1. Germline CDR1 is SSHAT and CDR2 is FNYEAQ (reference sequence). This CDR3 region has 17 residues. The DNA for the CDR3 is TGTGCTAGCAGCCCGAGTCCCGGGACAGGGAACGGCGACGAGCAGTACTTC. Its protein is CASSPSPGTGNGDEQYF.

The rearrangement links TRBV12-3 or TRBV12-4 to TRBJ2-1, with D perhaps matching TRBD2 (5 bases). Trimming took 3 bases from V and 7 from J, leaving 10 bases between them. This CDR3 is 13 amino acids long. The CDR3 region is CASSFGELNEQFF. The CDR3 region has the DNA TGTGCCAGCAGTTTTGGGGAGCTTAATGAGCAGTTCTTC.

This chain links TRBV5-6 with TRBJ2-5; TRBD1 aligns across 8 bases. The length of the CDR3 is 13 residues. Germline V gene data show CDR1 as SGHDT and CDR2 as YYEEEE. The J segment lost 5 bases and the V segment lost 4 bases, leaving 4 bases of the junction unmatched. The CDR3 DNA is TGTGCCAGCAGCCATCAGGGGGCGGAGACCCAGTACTTC. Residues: CASSHQGAETQYF.

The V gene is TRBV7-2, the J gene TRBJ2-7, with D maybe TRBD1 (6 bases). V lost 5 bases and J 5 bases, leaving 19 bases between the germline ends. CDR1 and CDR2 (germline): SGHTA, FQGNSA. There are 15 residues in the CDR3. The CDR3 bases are TGTGCCAGCAGCCTCCATACCGGGACAAGAAACGAGCAGTACTTC. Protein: CASSLHTGTRNEQYF.

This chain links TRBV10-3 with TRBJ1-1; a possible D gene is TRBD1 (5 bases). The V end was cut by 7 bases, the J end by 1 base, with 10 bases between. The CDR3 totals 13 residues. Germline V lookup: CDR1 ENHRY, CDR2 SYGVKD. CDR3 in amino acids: CAIKARENTEAFF. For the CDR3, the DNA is TGTGCCATCAAGGCCAGGGAGAACACTGAAGCTTTCTTT.

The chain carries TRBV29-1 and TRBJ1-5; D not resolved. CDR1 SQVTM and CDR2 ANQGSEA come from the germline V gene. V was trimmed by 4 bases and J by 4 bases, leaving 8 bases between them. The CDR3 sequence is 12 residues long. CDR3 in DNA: TGCAGCGTTGGGAGTTCGAATCAGCCCCAGCATTTT. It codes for CSVGSSNQPQHF.

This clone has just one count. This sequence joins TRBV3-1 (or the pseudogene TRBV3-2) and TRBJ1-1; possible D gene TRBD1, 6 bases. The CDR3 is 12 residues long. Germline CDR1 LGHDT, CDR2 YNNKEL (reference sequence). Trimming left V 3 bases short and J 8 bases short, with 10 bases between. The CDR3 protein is CASSQGADEAFF. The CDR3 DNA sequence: TGTGCCAGCAGCCAGGGGGCTGACGAAGCTTTCTTT.

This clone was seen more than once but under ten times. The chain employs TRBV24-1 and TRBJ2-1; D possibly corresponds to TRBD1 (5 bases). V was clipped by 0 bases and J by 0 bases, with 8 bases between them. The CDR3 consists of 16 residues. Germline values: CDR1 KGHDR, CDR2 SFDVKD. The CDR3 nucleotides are TGTGCCACCAGTGATTTGTCGACAGTCTCCTACAATGAGCAGTTCTTC. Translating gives CATSDLSTVSYNEQFF.

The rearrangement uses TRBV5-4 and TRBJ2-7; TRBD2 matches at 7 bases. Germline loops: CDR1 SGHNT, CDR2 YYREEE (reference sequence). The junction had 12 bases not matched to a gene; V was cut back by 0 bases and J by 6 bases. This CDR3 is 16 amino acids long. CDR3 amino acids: CASSLGLGGSSREQYF. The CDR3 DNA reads TGTGCCAGCAGCTTGGGTTTAGGCGGGAGTTCGCGCGAGCAGTACTTC.

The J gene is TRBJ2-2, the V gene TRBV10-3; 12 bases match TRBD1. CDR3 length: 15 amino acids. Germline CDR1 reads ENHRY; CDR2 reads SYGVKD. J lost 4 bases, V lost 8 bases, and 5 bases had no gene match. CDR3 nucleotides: TGTGCCATCCTGAGGGGACAGGGGGCCACCGGGGAGCTGTTTTTT. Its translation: CAILRGQGATGELFF.

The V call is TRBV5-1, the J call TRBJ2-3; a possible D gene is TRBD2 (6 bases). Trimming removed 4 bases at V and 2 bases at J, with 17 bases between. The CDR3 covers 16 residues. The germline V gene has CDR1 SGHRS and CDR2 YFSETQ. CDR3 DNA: TGCGCCAGCAGCCCGAGTTCGGGACTGATCACAGATACGCAGTATTTT. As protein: CASSPSSGLITDTQYF.

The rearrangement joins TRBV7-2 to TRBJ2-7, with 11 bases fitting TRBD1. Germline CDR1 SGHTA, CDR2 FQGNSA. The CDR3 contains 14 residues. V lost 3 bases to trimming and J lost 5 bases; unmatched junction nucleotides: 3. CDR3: CASSFGTGGNEQYF. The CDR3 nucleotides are TGTGCCAGCAGCTTCGGGACAGGGGGTAACGAGCAGTACTTC.

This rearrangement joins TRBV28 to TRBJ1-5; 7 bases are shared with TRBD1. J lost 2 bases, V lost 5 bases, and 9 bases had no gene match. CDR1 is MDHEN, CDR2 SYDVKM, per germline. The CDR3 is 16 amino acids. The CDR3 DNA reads TGTGCCAGCAGTGGAGACAGGGTTTCGGGCAATCAGCCCCAGCATTTT. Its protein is CASSGDRVSGNQPQHF.

CDR3 residues: CASSSLFTASGIEQFF. The CDR3 region has the DNA TGTGCCAGCAGTTCCCTTTTTACCGCTAGCGGGATTGAGCAGTTCTTC. The V call is TRBV6-5, the J call TRBJ2-1; 9 positions agree with TRBD2. Germline V CDR1 and CDR2: MNHEY, SVGAGI. The CDR3 has 16 residues. The J segment lost 9 bases and the V segment lost 4 bases, leaving 13 bases of the junction unmatched.

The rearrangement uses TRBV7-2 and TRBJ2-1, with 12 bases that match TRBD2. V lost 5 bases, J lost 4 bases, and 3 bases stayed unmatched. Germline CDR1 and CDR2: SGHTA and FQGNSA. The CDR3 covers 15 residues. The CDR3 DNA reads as TGTGCCAGCAGCCCAGGACTAGCGGGGTACAATGAGCAGTTCTTC. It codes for CASSPGLAGYNEQFF.

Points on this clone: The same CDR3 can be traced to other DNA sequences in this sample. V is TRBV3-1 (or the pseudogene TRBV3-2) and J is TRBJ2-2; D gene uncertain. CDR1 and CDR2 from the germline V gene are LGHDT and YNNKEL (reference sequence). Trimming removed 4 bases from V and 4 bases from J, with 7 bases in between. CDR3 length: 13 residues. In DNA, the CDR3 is TGTGCCAGCAGCCCCTTTGTCACCGGGGAGCTGTTTTTT. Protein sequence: CASSPFVTGELFF.

This CDR3 is CASSFHTDTQYF. The CDR3 DNA sequence: TGTGCCAGCAGTTTCCACACAGATACGCAGTATTTT. The genes are TRBV27 and TRBJ2-3; D uncertain. V dropped 3 bases and J dropped 2 bases, with 3 bases sitting between them. The V gene's germline CDR1 is MNHEY and CDR2 SMNVEV (reference sequence). The CDR3 contains 12 residues.

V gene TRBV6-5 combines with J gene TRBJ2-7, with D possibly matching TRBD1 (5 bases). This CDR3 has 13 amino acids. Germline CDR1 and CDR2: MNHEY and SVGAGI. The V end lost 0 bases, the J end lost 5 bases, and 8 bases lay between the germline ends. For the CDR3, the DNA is TGTGCCAGCAGTTACTCGACAGTCCACGAGCAGTACTTC. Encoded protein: CASSYSTVHEQYF.

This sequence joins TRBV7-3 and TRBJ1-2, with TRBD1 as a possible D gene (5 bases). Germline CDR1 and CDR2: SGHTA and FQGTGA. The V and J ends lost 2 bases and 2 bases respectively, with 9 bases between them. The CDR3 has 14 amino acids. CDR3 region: CASSLRPGNYGYTF. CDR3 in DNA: TGTGCCAGCAGCTTACGGCCAGGGAACTATGGCTACACCTTC.

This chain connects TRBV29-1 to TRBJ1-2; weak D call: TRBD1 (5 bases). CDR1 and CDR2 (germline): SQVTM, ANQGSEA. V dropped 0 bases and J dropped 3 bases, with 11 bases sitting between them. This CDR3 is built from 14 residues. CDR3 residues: CSVEDPDRYYGYTF. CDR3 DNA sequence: TGCAGCGTTGAAGATCCCGACAGATACTATGGCTACACCTTC. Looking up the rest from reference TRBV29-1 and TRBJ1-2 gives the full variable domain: SAVISQKPSRDICQRGTSLTIQCQVDSQVTMMFWYRQQPGQSLTLIATANQGSEATYESGFVIDKFPISRPNLTFSTLTVSNMSPEDSSIYLCSVEDPDRYYGYTFGSGTRLTVV.

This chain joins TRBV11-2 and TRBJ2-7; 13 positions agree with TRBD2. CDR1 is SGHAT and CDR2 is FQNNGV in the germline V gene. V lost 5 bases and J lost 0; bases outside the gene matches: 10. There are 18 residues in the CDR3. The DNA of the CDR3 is TGTGCCAGCAGCCAAGGACTAGCGGGAGCGAGGGGCTCCTACGAGCAGTACTTC. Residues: CASSQGLAGARGSYEQYF.

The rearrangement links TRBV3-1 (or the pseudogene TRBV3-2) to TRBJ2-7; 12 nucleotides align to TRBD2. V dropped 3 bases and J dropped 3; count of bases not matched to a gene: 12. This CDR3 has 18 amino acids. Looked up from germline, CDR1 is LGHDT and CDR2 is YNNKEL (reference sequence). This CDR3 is CASSHPTSRTSGNYEQYF. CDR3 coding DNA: TGTGCCAGCAGCCACCCGACCTCAAGGACTAGCGGGAACTACGAGCAGTACTTC.

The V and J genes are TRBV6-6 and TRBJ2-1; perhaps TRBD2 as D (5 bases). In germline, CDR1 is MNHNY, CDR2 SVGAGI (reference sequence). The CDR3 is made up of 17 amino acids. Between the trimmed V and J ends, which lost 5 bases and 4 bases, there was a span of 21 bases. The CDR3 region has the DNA TGTGCCAGCAGTCCCTTCAAATTTGGACTTCGATACAATGAGCAGTTCTTC. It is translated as CASSPFKFGLRYNEQFF.